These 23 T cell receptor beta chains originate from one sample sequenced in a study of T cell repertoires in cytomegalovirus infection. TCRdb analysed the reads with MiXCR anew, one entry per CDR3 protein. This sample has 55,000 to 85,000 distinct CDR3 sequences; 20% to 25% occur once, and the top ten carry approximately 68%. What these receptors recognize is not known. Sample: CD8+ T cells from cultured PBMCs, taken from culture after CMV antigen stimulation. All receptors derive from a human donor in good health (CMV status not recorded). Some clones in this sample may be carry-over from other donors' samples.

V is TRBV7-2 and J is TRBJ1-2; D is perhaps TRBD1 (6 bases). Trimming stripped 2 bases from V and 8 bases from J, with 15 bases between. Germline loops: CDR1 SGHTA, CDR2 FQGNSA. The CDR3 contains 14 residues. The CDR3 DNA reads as TGTGCCAGCAGCTTACGGATCGGGGGGGGCGGCTACACCTTC. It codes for CASSLRIGGGGYTF.

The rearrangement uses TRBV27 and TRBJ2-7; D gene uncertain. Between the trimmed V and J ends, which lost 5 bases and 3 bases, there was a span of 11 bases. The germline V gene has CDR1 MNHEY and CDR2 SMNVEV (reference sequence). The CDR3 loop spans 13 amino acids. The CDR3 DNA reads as TGTGCCAGCAGTCCCAGTCTTAGCTACGAGCAGTACTTC. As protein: CASSPSLSYEQYF.

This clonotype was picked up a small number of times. The DNA for the CDR3 is TGTGCCAGCAGTGTACAACGGGGTGAAGATACGCAGTATTTT. This encodes CASSVQRGEDTQYF. The chain carries TRBV2 and TRBJ2-3; perhaps TRBD2 as D (5 bases). CDR3 length: 14 amino acids. Germline V CDR1 and CDR2: SNHLY, FYNNEI. Trimming stripped 4 bases from V and 5 bases from J, with 13 bases between.

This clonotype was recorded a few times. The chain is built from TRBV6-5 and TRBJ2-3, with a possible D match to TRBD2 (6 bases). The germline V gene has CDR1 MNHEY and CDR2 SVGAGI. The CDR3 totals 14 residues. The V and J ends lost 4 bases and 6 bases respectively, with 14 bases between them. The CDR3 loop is CASSFGTPPDTQYF. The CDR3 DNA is TGTGCCAGCAGTTTCGGGACTCCGCCTGATACGCAGTATTTT.

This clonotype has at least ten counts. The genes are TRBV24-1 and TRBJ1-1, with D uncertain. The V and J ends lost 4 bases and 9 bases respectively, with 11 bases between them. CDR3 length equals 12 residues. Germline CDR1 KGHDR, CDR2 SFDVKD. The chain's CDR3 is CATSEPGMQAFF. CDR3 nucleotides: TGTGCCACCAGTGAACCGGGTATGCAAGCTTTCTTT.

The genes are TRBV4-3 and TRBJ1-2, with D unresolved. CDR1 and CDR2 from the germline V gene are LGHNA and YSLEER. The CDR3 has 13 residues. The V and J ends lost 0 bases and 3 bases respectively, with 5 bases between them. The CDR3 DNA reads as TGCGCCAGCAGCCAAGACGGGGACTATGGCTACACCTTC. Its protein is CASSQDGDYGYTF.

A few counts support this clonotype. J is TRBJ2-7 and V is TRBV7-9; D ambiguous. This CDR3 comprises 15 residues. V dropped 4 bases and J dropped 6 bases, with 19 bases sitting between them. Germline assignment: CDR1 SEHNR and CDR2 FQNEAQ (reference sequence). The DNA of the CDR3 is TGTGCCAGCAGCTCTTCCAGTGGGGTAGGGATCGAGCAGTACTTC. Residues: CASSSSSGVGIEQYF. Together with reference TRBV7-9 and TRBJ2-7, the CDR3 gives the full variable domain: DTGVSQNPRHKITKRGQNVTFRCDPISEHNRLYWYRQTLGQGPEFLTYFQNEAQLEKSRLLSDRFSAERPKGSFSTLEIQRTEQGDSAMYLCASSSSSGVGIEQYFGPGTRLTVT.

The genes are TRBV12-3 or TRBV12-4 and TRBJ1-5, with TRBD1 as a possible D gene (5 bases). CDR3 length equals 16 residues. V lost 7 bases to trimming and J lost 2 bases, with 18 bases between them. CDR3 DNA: TGTGCCAGCACCCGAAACAGTCCGGGGGGCAATCAGCCCCAGCATTTT. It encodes CASTRNSPGGNQPQHF.

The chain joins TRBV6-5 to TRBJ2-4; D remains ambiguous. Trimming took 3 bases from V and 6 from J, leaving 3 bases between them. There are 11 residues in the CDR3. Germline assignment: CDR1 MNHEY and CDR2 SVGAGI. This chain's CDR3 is CASSYRNIQYF. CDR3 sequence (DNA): TGTGCCAGCAGTTATCGAAACATTCAGTACTTC.

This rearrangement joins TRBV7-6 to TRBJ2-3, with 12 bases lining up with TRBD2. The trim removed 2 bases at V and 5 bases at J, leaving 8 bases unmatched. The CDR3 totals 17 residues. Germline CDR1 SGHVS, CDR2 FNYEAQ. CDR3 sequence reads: CASSLFLAGGSEDTQYF. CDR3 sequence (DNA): TGTGCCAGCAGCTTATTTCTAGCGGGGGGGTCGGAAGATACGCAGTATTTT.

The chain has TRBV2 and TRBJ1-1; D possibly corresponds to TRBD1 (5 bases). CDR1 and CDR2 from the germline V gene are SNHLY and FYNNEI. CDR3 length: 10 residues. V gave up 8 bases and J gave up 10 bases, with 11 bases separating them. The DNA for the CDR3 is TGTGCCAGCGTCGGACACAGAGCTTTCTTT. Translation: CASVGHRAFF. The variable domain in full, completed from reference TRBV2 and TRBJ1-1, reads EPEVTQTPSHQVTQMGQEVILRCVPISNHLYFYWYRQILGQKVEFLVSFYNNEISEKSEIFDDQFSVERPDGSNFTLKIRSTKLEDSAMYFCASVGHRAFFGQGTRLTVV.

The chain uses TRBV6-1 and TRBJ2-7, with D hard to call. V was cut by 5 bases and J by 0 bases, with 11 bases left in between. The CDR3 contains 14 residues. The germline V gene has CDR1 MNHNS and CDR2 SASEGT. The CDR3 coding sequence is TGTGCCAGCAGTTCGTCGCAGGACTCCTACGAGCAGTACTTC. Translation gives CASSSSQDSYEQYF.

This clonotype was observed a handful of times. The CDR3 sequence: CASSSDGPPGEQYF. CDR3 coding DNA: TGTGCCAGCAGTTCGGACGGTCCCCCGGGCGAGCAGTACTTC. The chain is built from TRBV12-3 or TRBV12-4 and TRBJ2-7, with unresolved D. V was cut by 4 bases and J by 6 bases, with 16 bases left in between. The CDR3 consists of 14 residues.

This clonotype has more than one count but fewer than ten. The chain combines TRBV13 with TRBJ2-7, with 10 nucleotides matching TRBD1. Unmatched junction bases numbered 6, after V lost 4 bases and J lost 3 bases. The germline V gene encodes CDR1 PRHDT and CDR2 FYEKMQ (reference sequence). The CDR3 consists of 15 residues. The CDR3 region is CASSSIDRGLYEQYF. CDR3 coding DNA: TGTGCCAGCAGCTCAATTGACAGGGGGCTCTACGAGCAGTACTTC.

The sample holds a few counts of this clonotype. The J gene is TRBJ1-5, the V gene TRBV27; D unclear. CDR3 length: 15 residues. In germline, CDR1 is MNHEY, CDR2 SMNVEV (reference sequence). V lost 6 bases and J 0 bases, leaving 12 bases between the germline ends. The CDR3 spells CASRLGVYSNQPQHF. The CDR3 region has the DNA TGTGCCAGCAGGTTAGGAGTGTATAGCAATCAGCCCCAGCATTTT.

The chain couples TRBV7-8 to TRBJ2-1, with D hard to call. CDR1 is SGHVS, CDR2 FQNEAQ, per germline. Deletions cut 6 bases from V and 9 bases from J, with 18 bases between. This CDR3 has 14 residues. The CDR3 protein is CASSYKLGHPEQFF. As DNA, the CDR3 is TGTGCCAGCAGTTACAAGCTAGGGCATCCTGAGCAGTTCTTC. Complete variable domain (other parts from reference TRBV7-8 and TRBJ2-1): GAGVSQSPRYKVAKRGQDVALRCDPISGHVSLFWYQQALGQGPEFLTYFQNEAQLDKSGLPSDRFFAERPEGSVSTLKIQRTQQEDSAVYLCASSYKLGHPEQFFGPGTRLTVL.

The CDR3 here is CASSVPTGTGIIMNTEAFF. In DNA, the CDR3 is TGTGCCAGCAGCGTTCCAACCGGGACAGGGATTATCATGAACACTGAAGCTTTCTTT. The chain has TRBV2 and TRBJ1-1; 9 bases align to TRBD1. The CDR3 is 19 residues long. Trimming removed 6 bases from V and 0 bases from J; junction bases left unmatched: 17. The germline gives CDR1 SNHLY, CDR2 FYNNEI.

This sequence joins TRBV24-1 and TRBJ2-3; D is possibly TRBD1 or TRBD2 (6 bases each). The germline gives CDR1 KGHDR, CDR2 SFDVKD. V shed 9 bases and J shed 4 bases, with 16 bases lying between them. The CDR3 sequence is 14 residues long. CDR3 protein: CATRSRGGSDTQYF. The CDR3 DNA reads TGTGCCACCCGGAGCAGGGGAGGATCAGATACGCAGTATTTT.

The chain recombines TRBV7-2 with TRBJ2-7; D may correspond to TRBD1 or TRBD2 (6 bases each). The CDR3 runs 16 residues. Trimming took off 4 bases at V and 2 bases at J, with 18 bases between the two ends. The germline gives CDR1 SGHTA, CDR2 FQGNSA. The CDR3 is CASSWGAETQTYEQYF. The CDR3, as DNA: TGTGCCAGCAGCTGGGGGGCCGAGACACAGACCTACGAGCAGTACTTC.

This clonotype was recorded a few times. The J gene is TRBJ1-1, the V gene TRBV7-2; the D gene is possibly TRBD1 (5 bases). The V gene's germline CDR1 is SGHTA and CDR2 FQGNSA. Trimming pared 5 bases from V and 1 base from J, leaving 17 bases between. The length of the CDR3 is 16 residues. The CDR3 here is CASSPRTGLANTEAFF. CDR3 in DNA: TGTGCCAGCAGCCCACGAACGGGACTGGCGAACACTGAAGCTTTCTTT. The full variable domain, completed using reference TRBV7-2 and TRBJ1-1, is GAGVSQSPSNKVTEKGKDVELRCDPISGHTALYWYRQSLGQGLEFLIYFQGNSAPDKSGLPSDRFSAERTGGSVSTLTIQRTQQEDSAVYLCASSPRTGLANTEAFFGQGTRLTVV.

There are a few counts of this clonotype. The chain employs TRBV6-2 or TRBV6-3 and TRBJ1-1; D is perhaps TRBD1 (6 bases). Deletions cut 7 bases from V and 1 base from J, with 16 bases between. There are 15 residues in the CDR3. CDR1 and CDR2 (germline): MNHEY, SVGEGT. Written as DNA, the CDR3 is TGTGCCAGCACCCTAGGGGCAGGGGAGAACACTGAAGCTTTCTTT. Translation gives CASTLGAGENTEAFF.

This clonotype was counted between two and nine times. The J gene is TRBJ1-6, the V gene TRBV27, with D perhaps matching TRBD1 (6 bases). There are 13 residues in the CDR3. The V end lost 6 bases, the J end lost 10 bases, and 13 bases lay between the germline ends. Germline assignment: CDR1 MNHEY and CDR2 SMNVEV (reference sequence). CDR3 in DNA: TGTGCCAGCAGACCAGGGGTAGGATCACCCCTCCACTTT. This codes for CASRPGVGSPLHF.

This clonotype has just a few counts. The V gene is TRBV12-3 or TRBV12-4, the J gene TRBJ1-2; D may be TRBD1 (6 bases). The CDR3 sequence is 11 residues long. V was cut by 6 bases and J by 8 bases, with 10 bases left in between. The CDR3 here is CASRTGPGYTF. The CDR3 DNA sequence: TGTGCCAGCAGGACAGGACCAGGCTACACCTTC.